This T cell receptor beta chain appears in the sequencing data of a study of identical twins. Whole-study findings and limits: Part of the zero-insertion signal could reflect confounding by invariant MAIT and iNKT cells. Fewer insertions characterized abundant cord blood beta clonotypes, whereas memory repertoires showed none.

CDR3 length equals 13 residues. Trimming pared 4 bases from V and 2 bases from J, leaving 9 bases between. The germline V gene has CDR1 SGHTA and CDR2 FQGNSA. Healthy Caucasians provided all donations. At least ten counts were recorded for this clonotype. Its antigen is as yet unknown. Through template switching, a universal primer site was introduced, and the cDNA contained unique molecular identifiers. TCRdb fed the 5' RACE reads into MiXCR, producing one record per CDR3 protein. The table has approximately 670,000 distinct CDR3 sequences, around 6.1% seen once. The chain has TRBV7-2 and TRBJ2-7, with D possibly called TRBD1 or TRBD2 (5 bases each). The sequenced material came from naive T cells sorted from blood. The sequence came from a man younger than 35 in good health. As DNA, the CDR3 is TGTGCCAGCAGCTGGGGGAGTACCTACGAGCAGTACTTC. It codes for CASSWGSTYEQYF.